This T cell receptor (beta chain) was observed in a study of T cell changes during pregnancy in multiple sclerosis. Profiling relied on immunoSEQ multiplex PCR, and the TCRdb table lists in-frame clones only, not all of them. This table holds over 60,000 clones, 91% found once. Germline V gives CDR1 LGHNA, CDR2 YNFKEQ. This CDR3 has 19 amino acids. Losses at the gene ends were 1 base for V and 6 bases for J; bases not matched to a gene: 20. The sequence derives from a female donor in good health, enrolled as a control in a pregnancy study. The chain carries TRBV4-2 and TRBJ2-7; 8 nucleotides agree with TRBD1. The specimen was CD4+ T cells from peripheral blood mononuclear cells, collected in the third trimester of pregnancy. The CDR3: CASSQVPPGQGLSFREQYF. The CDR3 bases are TGTGCCAGCAGCCAAGTTCCCCCCGGACAGGGCCTATCTTTTCGCGAGCAGTACTTC.